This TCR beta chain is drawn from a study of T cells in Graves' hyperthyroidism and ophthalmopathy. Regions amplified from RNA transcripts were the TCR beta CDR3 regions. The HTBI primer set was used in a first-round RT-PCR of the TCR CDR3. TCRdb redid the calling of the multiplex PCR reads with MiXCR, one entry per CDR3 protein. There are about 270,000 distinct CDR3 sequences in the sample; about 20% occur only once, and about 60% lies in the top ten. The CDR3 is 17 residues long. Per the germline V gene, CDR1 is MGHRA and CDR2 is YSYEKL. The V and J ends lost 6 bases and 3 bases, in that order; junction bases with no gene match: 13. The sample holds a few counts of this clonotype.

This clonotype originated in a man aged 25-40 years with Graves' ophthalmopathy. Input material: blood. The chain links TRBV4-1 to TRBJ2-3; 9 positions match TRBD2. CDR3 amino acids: CASRQILAGEGTDTQYF. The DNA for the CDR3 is TGCGCCAGCAGGCAAATATTAGCGGGAGAGGGGACAGATACGCAGTATTTT.